This T cell receptor beta chain was identified during a study of T cell responses to AZD1222 COVID-19 vaccine. The study, taken as a whole, reports: Regions left unmutated in variants are reportedly the target of nearly half of spike-specific TCRs. Clonal diversity was possibly underestimated; the donors were predominantly white British and more often female. After two AZD1222 doses, spike-specific TCR breadth and depth rose versus day 0.

The junction had 8 bases not matched to a gene; V was cut back by 4 bases and J by 6 bases. Germline V gene sequence: CDR1 MGHRA, CDR2 YSYEKL. This CDR3 contains 16 residues. About this clone itself: Its antigen remains unknown.

Method: immunoSEQ multiplex PCR; TCRdb's copy keeps in-frame clones and lacks some. The data show 90,000 to 130,000 clones, with approximately 90% seen just once and about 16% held by the top ten. The receptor's source is an adult who received the AZD1222 COVID-19 vaccine. The starting material was peripheral blood, obtained 28 days after the second AZD1222 dose. V and J are TRBV4-1 and TRBJ2-3; TRBD2 aligns across 12 bases. The CDR3 here is CASSPRLAGAVDTQYF. The CDR3 DNA sequence: TGCGCCAGCAGCCCAAGACTAGCGGGAGCGGTTGATACGCAGTATTTT.